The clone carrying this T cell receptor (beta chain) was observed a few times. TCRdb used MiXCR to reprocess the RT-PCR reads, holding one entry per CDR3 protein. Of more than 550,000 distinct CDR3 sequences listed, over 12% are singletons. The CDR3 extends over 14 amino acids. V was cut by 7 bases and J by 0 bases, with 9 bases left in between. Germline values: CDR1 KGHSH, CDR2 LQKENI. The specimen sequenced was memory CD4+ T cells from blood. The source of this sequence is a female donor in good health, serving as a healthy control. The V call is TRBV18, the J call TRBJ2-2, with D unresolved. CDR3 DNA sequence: TGTGCCAGCTTTCCGGGTGCGAACACCGGGGAGCTGTTTTTT. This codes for CASFPGANTGELFF.